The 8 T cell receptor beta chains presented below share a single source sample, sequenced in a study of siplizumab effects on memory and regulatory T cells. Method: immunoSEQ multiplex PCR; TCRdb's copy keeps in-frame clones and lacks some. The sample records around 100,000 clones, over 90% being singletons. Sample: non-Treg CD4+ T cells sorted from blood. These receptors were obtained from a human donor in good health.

CDR3 residues: CASRLALSEQYF. CDR3 bases: TGTGCCTCTCGACTAGCCCTCTCCGAGCAGTACTTC. The chain recombines TRBV2 with TRBJ2-7; TRBD2 agrees at 7 bases. Losses at the gene ends were 11 bases for V and 6 bases for J; bases not matched to a gene: 10. There are 12 residues in the CDR3. CDR1 SNHLY and CDR2 FYNNEI come from the germline V gene.

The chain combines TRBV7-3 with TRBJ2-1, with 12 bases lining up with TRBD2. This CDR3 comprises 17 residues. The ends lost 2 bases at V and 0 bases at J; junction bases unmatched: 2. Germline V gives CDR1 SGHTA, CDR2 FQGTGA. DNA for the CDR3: TGTGCCAGCAGCTTACTGACTAGCGGGAGCTCCTACAATGAGCAGTTCTTC. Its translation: CASSLLTSGSSYNEQFF.

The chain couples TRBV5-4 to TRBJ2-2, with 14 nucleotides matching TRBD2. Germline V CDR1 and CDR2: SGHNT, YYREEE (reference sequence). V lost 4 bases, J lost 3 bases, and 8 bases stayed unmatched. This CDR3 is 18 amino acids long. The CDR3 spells CASSRTPGLAGDTGELFF. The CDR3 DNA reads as TGTGCCAGCAGCCGCACCCCGGGACTAGCGGGAGACACCGGGGAGCTGTTTTTT.

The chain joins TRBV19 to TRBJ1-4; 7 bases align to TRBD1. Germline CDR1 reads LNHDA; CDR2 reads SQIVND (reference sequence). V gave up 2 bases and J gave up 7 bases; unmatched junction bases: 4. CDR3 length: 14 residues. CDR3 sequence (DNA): TGTGCCAGTAGTATACCGGGACAGAGTGAAAAACTGTTTTTT. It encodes CASSIPGQSEKLFF.

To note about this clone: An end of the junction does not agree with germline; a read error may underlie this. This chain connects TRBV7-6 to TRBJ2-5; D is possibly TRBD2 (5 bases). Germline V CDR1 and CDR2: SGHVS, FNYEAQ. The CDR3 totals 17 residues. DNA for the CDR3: TGTGCCAGCAGCCTAGCAAGTTTCCACGAGACCCGGGAGACCCAGTACTTC. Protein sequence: CASSLASFHETRETQYF. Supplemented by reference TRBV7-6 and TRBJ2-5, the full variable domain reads GAGVSQSPRYKVTKRGQDVALRCDPISGHVSLYWYRQALGQGPEFLTYFNYEAQQDKSGLPNDRFSAERPEGSISTLTIQRTEQRDSAMYRCASSLASFHETRETQYFGPGTRLLVL.

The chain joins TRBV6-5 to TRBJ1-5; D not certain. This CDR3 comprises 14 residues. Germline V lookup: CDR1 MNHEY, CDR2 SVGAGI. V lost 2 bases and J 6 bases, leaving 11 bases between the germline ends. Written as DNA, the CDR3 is TGTGCCAGCAGTTACCTCCCGGGTCGTCAGCCCCAGCATTTT. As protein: CASSYLPGRQPQHF.

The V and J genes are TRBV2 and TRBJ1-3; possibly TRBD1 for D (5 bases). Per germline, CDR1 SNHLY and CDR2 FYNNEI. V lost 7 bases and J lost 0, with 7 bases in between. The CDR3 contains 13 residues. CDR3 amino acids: CASIRDSGNTIYF. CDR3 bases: TGTGCCAGCATCAGGGACTCTGGAAACACCATATATTTT.

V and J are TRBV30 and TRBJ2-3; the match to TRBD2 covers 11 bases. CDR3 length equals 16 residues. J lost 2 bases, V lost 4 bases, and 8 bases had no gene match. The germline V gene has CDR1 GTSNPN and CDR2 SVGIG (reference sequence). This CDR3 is CAWTQGTSGITDTQYF. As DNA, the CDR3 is TGTGCCTGGACCCAAGGGACTAGCGGAATCACAGATACGCAGTATTTT. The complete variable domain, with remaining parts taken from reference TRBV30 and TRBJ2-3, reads SQTIHQWPATLVQPVGSPLSLECTVEGTSNPNLYWYRQAAGRGLQLLFYSVGIGQISSEVPQNLSASRPQDRQFILSSKKLLLSDSGFYLCAWTQGTSGITDTQYFGPGTRLTVL.